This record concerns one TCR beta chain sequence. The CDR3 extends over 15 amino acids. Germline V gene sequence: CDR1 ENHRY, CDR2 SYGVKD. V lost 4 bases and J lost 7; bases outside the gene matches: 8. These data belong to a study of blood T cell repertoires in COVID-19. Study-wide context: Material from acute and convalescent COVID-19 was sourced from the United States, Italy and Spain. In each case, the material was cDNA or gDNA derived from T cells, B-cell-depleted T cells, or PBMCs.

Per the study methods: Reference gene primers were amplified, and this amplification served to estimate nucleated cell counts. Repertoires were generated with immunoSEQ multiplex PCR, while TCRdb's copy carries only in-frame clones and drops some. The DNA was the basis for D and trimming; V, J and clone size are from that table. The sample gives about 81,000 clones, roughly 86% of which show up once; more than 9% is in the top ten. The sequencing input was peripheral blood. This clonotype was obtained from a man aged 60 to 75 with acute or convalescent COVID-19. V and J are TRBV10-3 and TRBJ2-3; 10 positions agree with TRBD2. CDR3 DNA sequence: TGTGCCATCAGTGGGGGGACTAGCGAGTGGAATACGCAGTATTTT. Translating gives CAISGGTSEWNTQYF.